Each of the 16 T cell receptor beta chains below was sequenced from the same sample in a study of tumor-infiltrating lymphocytes in glioblastoma multiforme. TCR beta libraries were built from RNA through three nested multiplex PCR rounds using modified ARM-PCR. TCRdb re-derived calls from the multiplex PCR reads in MiXCR, one entry per CDR3 protein. This sample has 10,000 or so distinct CDR3 sequences, with roughly 70% found just once. The sequenced sample consisted of brain tumor tissue. All receptors come from a male donor with glioblastoma.

This clonotype appeared a single time. One junction end does not reproduce the germline sequence, and a read error may be involved. The V call is TRBV20-1, the J call TRBJ2-1; possible D gene TRBD1, 5 bases. From germline, CDR1 is DFQATT and CDR2 SNEGSKA (reference sequence). The CDR3 loop spans 14 amino acids. The CDR3 bases are TGCAGTGCTAGAGATCGACAGCACTACATTGAGCAGTTCTTC. Its protein is CSARDRQHYIEQFF.

The V gene is TRBV20-1, the J gene TRBJ2-7, with 10 bases matching TRBD1. The CDR3 has 15 residues. The V gene's germline CDR1 is DFQATT and CDR2 SNEGSKA (reference sequence). The J segment lost 4 bases and the V segment lost 3 bases, leaving 9 bases of the junction unmatched. CDR3 loop: CSARDRGGTGYEQYF. In DNA, the CDR3 is TGCAGTGCTAGGGACAGGGGGGGGACGGGGTACGAGCAGTACTTC.

As regards this clonotype: As the CDR3 is not closed by the conserved phenylalanine or tryptophan, this likely results from a read error. This rearrangement joins TRBV11-2 to TRBJ1-6; D gene ambiguous. V lost 0 bases and J 14 bases, leaving 11 bases between the germline ends. The CDR3 is made up of 13 amino acids. Germline CDR1 SGHAT, CDR2 FQNNGV. The CDR3 DNA sequence: TGTGCCAGCAGCTTAGATCGGAGCGGTACCCTCCACTCT. Amino acids: CASSLDRSGTLHS.

On this clonotype itself: It is likely a read error, because the conserved phenylalanine at the end of the CDR3 is missing. This rearrangement joins TRBV11-2 to TRBJ1-1, with 8 bases that match TRBD1. V lost 2 bases, J lost 0 bases, and 8 bases stayed unmatched. The CDR3 has 17 amino acids. Germline V gives CDR1 SGHAT, CDR2 FQNNGV. The chain's CDR3 is CASSLRDRGYMNTEAFI. The CDR3 nucleotides are TGTGCCAGCAGCTTACGTGACAGGGGCTATATGAACACTGAAGCTTTCATT.

As DNA, the CDR3 is TGTGCCAGCACCTCGTCGCGGGGGAGGAGCACAGATACGCAGTATTTT. This translates into CASTSSRGRSTDTQYF. The V call is TRBV12-3 or TRBV12-4, the J call TRBJ2-3; TRBD2 matches 7 bases. CDR3 length: 16 residues. The V gene end was trimmed by 7 bases and the J gene end by 0 bases; junction bases not matched to a gene: 10.

Worth noting for this clonotype: Here the CDR3 omits its conserved ending phenylalanine or tryptophan, so a read error is the likely source. The DNA is omitted, as the CDR3 cannot be located on it reliably, and the CDR3 follows TCRdb's listing. The V and J genes are TRBV10-3 and TRBJ2-5; the DNA was not compared with TRBD1, the D call given in the table. Germline V lookup: CDR1 ENHRY, CDR2 SYGVKD. The CDR3 region is 17 residues in length, termini included. This CDR3 reads CAISEIVGRGAQETKCL.

This clonotype appeared a single time. The chain is built from TRBV6-2 or TRBV6-3 and TRBJ2-7; D may be TRBD2 (5 bases). Trimming removed 6 bases at V and 9 bases at J, with 18 bases between. Germline CDR1 and CDR2: MNHEY and SVGEGT. The CDR3 has 13 residues. DNA of the CDR3: TGTGCCAGCAGCTATCGGGAATACGACGTGCAGTACGTC. Translated, it gives CASSYREYDVQYV.

Sample share makes this clonotype medium-sized. V usage is TRBV29-1 and J usage is TRBJ2-7; 7 positions match TRBD2. CDR3 length equals 16 residues. The V and J ends lost 3 bases and 3 bases, in that order; junction bases with no gene match: 14. Germline lookup yields CDR1 SQVTM and CDR2 ANQGSEA. CDR3 residues: CSVELSGSTGRYEQYF. CDR3 DNA: TGCAGCGTTGAGCTTAGCGGGTCAACCGGCCGCTACGAGCAGTACTTC.

In regard to this clonotype: The conserved final phenylalanine or tryptophan is absent from the CDR3, which likely points to a read error. The V and J genes are TRBV6-5 and TRBJ2-1; TRBD2 aligns across 8 bases. Germline V gene lookup returns CDR1 MNHEY and CDR2 SVGAGI. This CDR3 has 13 amino acids. DNA for the CDR3: TGTGCCGGCAGTTACTCGGGGGGGGATGAGCAGTTCATC. This gives the protein CAGSYSGGDEQFI.

As to this clonotype: An end of the junction differs from the germline gene, which may be a read error. The genes are TRBV11-3 and TRBJ2-2; 12 nucleotides match TRBD2. The CDR3 sequence is 18 residues long. Per germline, CDR1 SGHNT and CDR2 YENEEA. This CDR3 is CASSTTSRLAGETRELFF. The CDR3 nucleotides read TGTGCCAGCAGCACTACCTCCAGACTAGCGGGAGAAACCCGGGAGCTATTTTTT.

The V gene is TRBV29-1, the J gene TRBJ2-7; maybe TRBD2 (5 bases). The length of the CDR3 is 12 residues. V lost 7 bases to trimming and J lost 6 bases, with 16 bases between them. CDR1 is SQVTM and CDR2 is ANQGSEA in the germline V gene. The CDR3 coding sequence is TGCAGCGGGGAGACACCGGGGAGCGAGCAGTACTTC. Translating gives CSGETPGSEQYF.

The CDR3 nucleotides are TGTGCCAGCACGAGCGGGAGCGCCTACAATGAGCAGTTCTTC. It specifies CASTSGSAYNEQFF. The chain couples TRBV6-1 to TRBJ2-1, with 8 bases aligning to TRBD2. Trimming cost V 7 bases and J 2 bases; bases outside gene matches: 4. Germline assignment: CDR1 MNHNS and CDR2 SASEGT. The CDR3 extends over 14 amino acids.

Points on this clonotype: Germline is not matched at one junction end, which may reflect a read error. The J gene is TRBJ2-3, the V gene TRBV11-3; D call uncertain. The CDR3 runs to 13 residues. Germline V gives CDR1 SGHNT, CDR2 YENEEA. This CDR3 is CATSLKITDTQYF. The CDR3 DNA reads as TGTGCCACCAGCTTAAAAATCACAGATACGCAGTATTTT.

A note on this clonotype: The junction and the germline gene differ at one end; a read error may be behind it. The chain uses TRBV11-3 and TRBJ2-2, with D possibly TRBD1 on 6 matching bases. CDR1 and CDR2 (germline): SGHNT, YENEEA. The CDR3 loop spans 14 amino acids. As DNA, the CDR3 is TGTGCCAGCAGCTCACAGGGAAACACCGGGGAGCTGTCTTTT. It encodes CASSSQGNTGELSF.

The CDR3 region has the DNA TGTGCCAGCAACCGCGGGAGGGTCTCAGAGACCCAGTACTTC. The encoded protein is CASNRGRVSETQYF. This rearrangement joins TRBV11-3 to TRBJ2-5, with 9 bases fitting TRBD2. V dropped 7 bases and J dropped 4; count of bases not matched to a gene: 7. The CDR3 loop spans 14 amino acids. CDR1 and CDR2 (germline): SGHNT, YENEEA.

This clonotype occurred a few times. This chain's CDR3 is CASQNLASGVSYLHF. The CDR3 DNA reads TGCGCCAGCCAAAACTTGGCATCTGGGGTTTCATACCTGCACTTT. The chain has TRBV4-1 and TRBJ1-6; no firm D call. Per the germline V gene, CDR1 is MGHRA and CDR2 is YSYEKL. The germline V and J ends were trimmed by 8 bases and 19 bases, with 30 bases remaining between them. This CDR3 has 15 amino acids.